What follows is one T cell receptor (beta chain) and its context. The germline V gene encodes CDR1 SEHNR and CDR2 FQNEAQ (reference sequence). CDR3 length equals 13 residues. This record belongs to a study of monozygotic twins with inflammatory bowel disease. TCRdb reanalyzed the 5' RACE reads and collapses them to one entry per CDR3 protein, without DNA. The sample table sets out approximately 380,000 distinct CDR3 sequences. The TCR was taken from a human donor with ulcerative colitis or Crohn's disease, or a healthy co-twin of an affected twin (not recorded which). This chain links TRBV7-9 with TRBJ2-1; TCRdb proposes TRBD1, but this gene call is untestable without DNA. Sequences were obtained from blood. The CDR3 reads CASGTGGIDEQFF.